This entry describes one T cell receptor (beta chain). Its matching antigen is unknown. This record comes from a study of cytomegalovirus exposure and HLA in healthy donors. Study in general: Assignment to the Caucasian-associated ancestry cluster applied to around four fifths of the approximately 390 genotyped donors. Study-level findings and limits: Reportedly, diagnosis of cytomegalovirus status by the classifier showed high specificity and sensitivity. An analysis done earlier found most TCR beta V segments productive about 87% or about 30% of the time. The investigators catalogued 164 TCR beta chains as cytomegalovirus-associated.

The CDR3 sequence is 16 residues long. Germline CDR1 SNHLY, CDR2 FYNNEI. After removal of 3 bases from V and 6 bases from J, the junction contained 12 bases not matched to a gene. PCR primers comprised 60 Vbeta and 13 Jbeta primers. Sequenced by immunoSEQ multiplex PCR; TCRdb stores in-frame clones only, minus some. The repertoire has approximately 97,000 clones, around 82% of them found once; the top ten carry over 5%. Source material: PBMCs. This sequence joins TRBV2 and TRBJ2-7; TRBD1 matches 9 bases. The sequence came from a man aged 35-49 years in good health and CMV-seropositive. The CDR3 DNA is TGTGCCAGCAGTGACGGGACAGGGTCTATCCGGCTCGAGCAGTACTTC. Its translation: CASSDGTGSIRLEQYF. Full variable domain (outside the CDR3, taken from reference TRBV2 and TRBJ2-7): EPEVTQTPSHQVTQMGQEVILRCVPISNHLYFYWYRQILGQKVEFLVSFYNNEISEKSEIFDDQFSVERPDGSNFTLKIRSTKLEDSAMYFCASSDGTGSIRLEQYFGPGTRLTVT.